Each of the 11 T cell receptor beta chains below was sequenced from the same sample in a study of T cell responses to AZD1222 COVID-19 vaccine. The repertoire was sequenced with immunoSEQ multiplex PCR; TCRdb's copy has only in-frame clones and lacks some. The table shows more than 50,000 clones, with over 80% occurring only once. Sequenced here: peripheral blood, sampled 28 days after the second AZD1222 dose. The receptors here all came from an adult who received the AZD1222 COVID-19 vaccine.

A single count supports this clone. The chain carries TRBV6-5 and TRBJ1-2; 8 bases are a match to TRBD1. The germline CDR1 and CDR2 sequences are MNHEY and SVGAGI. CDR3 length equals 14 residues. Trimming at V came to 7 bases and at J to 6 bases, leaving 10 bases not matched to a gene. In DNA, the CDR3 is TGTGCCAGCACCCCGCGGTCAGGGGGCGATGGCTACACCTTC. Translating gives CASTPRSGGDGYTF.

This rearrangement joins TRBV7-2 to TRBJ2-7, with D possibly being TRBD2 (5 bases). Germline V lookup: CDR1 SGHTA, CDR2 FQGNSA. The CDR3 spans 14 residues. V was cut by 3 bases and J by 4 bases, with 13 bases left in between. CDR3 DNA sequence: TGTGCCAGCAGCTTCTCTAGCCTAGGGTACGAGCAGTACTTC. Residues: CASSFSSLGYEQYF.

This clone was detected only once. The chain carries TRBV28 and TRBJ1-2, with 8 bases aligning to TRBD1. Germline-derived CDR1 and CDR2 are MDHEN and SYDVKM. The CDR3 totals 15 residues. Losses at the gene ends were 5 bases for V and 6 bases for J; bases not matched to a gene: 11. The CDR3 DNA is TGTGCCAGCAGTCCCGGGGACAGGACTTGGGATGGCTACACCTTC. It yields the protein CASSPGDRTWDGYTF.

The CDR3 region is CASSLSLAGGTYEQYF. DNA for the CDR3: TGCGCCAGCAGCTTGTCACTAGCGGGAGGTACCTACGAGCAGTACTTC. The rearrangement uses TRBV5-1 and TRBJ2-7; 12 nucleotides align to TRBD2. From germline, CDR1 is SGHRS and CDR2 YFSETQ. Trimming removed 1 base from V and 2 bases from J; junction bases left unmatched: 4. The CDR3 totals 16 residues.

This chain links TRBV15 with TRBJ2-7; the match to TRBD2 covers 7 bases. The CDR3 covers 19 residues. Germline assignment: CDR1 LNHNV and CDR2 YYDKDF (reference sequence). Unmatched junction bases numbered 17, after V lost 1 base and J lost 2 bases. CDR3 sequence reads: CATSRGGGTGAGSPYEQYF. Written as DNA, the CDR3 is TGTGCCACCAGCAGAGGTGGAGGTACCGGAGCGGGATCCCCCTACGAGCAGTACTTC.

The chain uses TRBV6-2 or TRBV6-3 and TRBJ2-7; D is undetermined. This CDR3 region has 10 residues. CDR1 MNHEY and CDR2 SVGEGT come from the germline V gene. V was pared by 5 bases and J by 3 bases, with 2 bases between. The CDR3 DNA reads TGTGCCAGCAGTGTCTACGAGCAGTACTTC. It specifies CASSVYEQYF.

Only one count was recorded for this clone. V usage is TRBV19 and J usage is TRBJ2-2; D gene unclear. With 6 bases removed from V and 2 bases from J, the gap between germline ends came to 10 bases. CDR1 is LNHDA and CDR2 is SQIVND in the germline V gene (reference sequence). CDR3 size: 14 residues. CDR3 bases: TGTGCCAGTAGCAAGTGGAGTAACACCGGGGAGCTGTTTTTT. Its translation: CASSKWSNTGELFF.

The V call is TRBV29-1, the J call TRBJ2-7; 8 bases line up with TRBD1. The CDR3 sequence is 15 residues long. Trimming at V came to 0 bases and at J to 2 bases, leaving 6 bases not matched to a gene. Germline V gene lookup returns CDR1 SQVTM and CDR2 ANQGSEA. In nucleotides, the CDR3 is TGCAGCGTTGAAGATCCGGACAGGGTACCCTACGAGCAGTACTTC. Translated: CSVEDPDRVPYEQYF.

The V call is TRBV28, the J call TRBJ2-2; D gene uncertain. The V gene lost 5 bases and the J gene lost 5 bases, with 6 bases spanning the gap. CDR3 size: 12 residues. Germline CDR1 reads MDHEN; CDR2 reads SYDVKM. CDR3 sequence (DNA): TGTGCCAGCAGTCCCCGGACCGGGGAGCTGTTTTTT. It specifies CASSPRTGELFF.

The genes are TRBV10-2 and TRBJ2-1; the match to TRBD2 covers 13 bases. CDR1 is WSHSY and CDR2 is SAAADI in the germline V gene. CDR3 size: 19 residues. With V trimmed by 4 bases and J by 3 bases, 12 bases remained unmatched. The CDR3 bases are TGCGCCAGCAGTGTTCCAACTAGCGGGAGGGCTCAGAGCTACAATGAGCAGTTCTTC. It codes for CASSVPTSGRAQSYNEQFF.

This chain uses TRBV4-1 with TRBJ2-3, with D maybe TRBD2 (6 bases). Germline V gene sequence: CDR1 MGHRA, CDR2 YSYEKL. Trimming pared 4 bases from V and 1 base from J, leaving 12 bases between. The length of the CDR3 is 15 residues. The CDR3 DNA is TGCGCCAGCAGCCCCCGACTAGTGGGCACAGATACGCAGTATTTT. It translates to CASSPRLVGTDTQYF.